This TCR beta chain was sequenced during a study of breast tumors, draining lymph nodes, adjacent tissues. TCRdb analysed the multiplex PCR reads with MiXCR anew, one entry per CDR3 protein. Counted here are approximately 140,000 distinct CDR3 sequences, around a third occurring once; the ten biggest clones make up under 2.5%. This clonotype has ten or more counts. The antigen remains unidentified. The lymph nodes were axillary draining lymph nodes from breast cancer patients. The germline CDR1 and CDR2 sequences are MNHEY and SVGAGI. The CDR3 loop spans 13 amino acids. J gave up 2 bases and V 10 bases, and 5 bases lay outside the gene matches. Study results and limitations: That most tumor T cells come from lymph nodes remained unproven. Luminal-like breast cancer showed significantly higher tumor–nontumor repertoire similarity than basal-like.

The sample comprised axillary lymph node tissue. This receptor was obtained from a female donor with breast cancer. Some clones in this sample may be carry-over from other donors' samples. This sequence joins TRBV6-5 and TRBJ2-1; 7 bases agree with TRBD1. The DNA of the CDR3 is TGTGCCACAAGGACAGGCACCTACAATGAGCAGTTCTTC. Translated, it gives CATRTGTYNEQFF.